The sequence of this TCR beta chain was determined in a study of T cell repertoires in cytomegalovirus infection. Study-level information: Public TCR beta signatures provided an indication of both CMV infection and a matching HLA type. Study-level points and caveats: HLA-C-restricted, CMV-specific TCR beta clonotypes were dominant ex vivo. CMV carriers with the relevant HLA were identified by cumulative public TCR beta family frequency.

V was shortened by 2 bases and J by 3 bases, with 14 bases between the two germline ends. Germline assignment: CDR1 MNHEY and CDR2 SVGAGI. This CDR3 contains 15 residues. On this clonotype itself: Its antigen is unidentified.

TCRdb processed the reads anew with MiXCR; each CDR3 protein has one entry. The data contain 250,000 or so distinct CDR3 sequences, more than 15% of them singletons. The sample comprised CD8+ T cells from PBMCs. This sequence was found in a human donor in good health (CMV status not recorded). Some clones in this sample may be carry-over from other donors' samples. The V call is TRBV6-5, the J call TRBJ2-7; perhaps TRBD2 as D (6 bases). The CDR3 here is CASSYVGGGNYEQYF. CDR3 sequence (DNA): TGTGCCAGCAGTTACGTCGGGGGAGGTAACTACGAGCAGTACTTC.